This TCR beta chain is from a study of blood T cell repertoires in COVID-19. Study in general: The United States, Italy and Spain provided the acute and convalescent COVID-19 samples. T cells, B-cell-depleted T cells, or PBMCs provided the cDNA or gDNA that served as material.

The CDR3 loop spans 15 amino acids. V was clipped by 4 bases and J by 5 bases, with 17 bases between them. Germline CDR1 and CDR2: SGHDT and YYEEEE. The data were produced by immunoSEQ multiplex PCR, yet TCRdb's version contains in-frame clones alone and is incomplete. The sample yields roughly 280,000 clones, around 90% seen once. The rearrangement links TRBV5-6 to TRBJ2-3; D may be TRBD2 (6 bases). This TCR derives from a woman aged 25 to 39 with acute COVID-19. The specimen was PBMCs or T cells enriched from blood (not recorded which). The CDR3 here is CASSPRGGGVDTQYF. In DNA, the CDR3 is TGTGCCAGCAGCCCCCGGGGAGGAGGGGTAGATACGCAGTATTTT.